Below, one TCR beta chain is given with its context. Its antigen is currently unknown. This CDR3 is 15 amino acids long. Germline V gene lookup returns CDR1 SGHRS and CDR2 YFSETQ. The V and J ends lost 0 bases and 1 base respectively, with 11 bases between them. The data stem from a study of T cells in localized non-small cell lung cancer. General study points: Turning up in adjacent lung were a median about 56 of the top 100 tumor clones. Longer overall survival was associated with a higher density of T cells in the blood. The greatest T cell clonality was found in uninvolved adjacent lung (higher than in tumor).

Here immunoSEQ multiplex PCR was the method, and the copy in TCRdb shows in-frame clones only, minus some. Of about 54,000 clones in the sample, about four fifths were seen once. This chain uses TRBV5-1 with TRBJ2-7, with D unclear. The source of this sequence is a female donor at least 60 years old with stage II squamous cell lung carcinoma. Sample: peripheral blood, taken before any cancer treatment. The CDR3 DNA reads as TGCGCCAGCAGCTTGGGCCAGGTGGAATCCTACGAGCAGTACTTC. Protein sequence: CASSLGQVESYEQYF.